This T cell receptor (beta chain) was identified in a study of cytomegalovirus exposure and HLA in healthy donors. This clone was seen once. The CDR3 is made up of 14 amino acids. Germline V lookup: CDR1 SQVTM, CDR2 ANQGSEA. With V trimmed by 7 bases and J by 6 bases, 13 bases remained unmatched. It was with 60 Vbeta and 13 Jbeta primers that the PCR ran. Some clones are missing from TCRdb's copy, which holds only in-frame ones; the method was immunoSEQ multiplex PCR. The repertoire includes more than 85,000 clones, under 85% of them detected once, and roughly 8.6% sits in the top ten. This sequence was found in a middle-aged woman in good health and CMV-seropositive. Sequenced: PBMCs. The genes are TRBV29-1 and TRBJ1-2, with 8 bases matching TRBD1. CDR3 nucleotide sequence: TGCAGCGCCGACTCGGACAGGGCCAGAGATGGCTACACCTTC. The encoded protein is CSADSDRARDGYTF.